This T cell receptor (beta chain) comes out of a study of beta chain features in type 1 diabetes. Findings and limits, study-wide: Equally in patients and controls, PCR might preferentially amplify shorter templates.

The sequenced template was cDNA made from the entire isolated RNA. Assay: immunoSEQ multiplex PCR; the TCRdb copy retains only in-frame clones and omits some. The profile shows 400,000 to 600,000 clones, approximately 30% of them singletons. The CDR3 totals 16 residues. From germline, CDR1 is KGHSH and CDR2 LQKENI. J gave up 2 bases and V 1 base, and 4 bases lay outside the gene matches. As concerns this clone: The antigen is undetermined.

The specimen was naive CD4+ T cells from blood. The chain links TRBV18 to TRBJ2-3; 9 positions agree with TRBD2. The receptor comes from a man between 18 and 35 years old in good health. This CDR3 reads CASSPRVAGDTDTQYF. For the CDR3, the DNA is TGTGCCAGCTCACCACGGGTAGCGGGGGACACAGATACGCAGTATTTT.